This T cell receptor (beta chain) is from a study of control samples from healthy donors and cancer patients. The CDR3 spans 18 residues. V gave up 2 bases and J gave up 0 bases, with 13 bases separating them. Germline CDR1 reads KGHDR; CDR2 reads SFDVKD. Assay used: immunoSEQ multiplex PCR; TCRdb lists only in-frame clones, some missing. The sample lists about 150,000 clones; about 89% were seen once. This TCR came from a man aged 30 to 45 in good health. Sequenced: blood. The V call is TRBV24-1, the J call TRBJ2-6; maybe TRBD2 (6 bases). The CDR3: CATSDWDSTSSGANVLTF. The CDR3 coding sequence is TGTGCCACCAGTGATTGGGACTCCACCAGCTCTGGGGCCAACGTCCTGACTTTC.